This T cell receptor beta chain was found in a study of human T cells and chemical hapten exposure. Background on the study: Subjects had 2% DPC placed on roughly 2 cm by roughly 2 cm of upper inner arm skin for sensitization. Study-wide results and caveats: Expanded TCRs were compared with controls, and the expanded TCRs formed significantly more large CDR3 similarity clusters.

V shed 0 bases and J shed 0 bases, with 6 bases lying between them. Germline assignment: CDR1 SGDLS and CDR2 YYNGEE. The CDR3 runs 15 residues. In regard to this clonotype: The antigen is unknown.

Using its own MiXCR run on the RACE reads, TCRdb lists one record per CDR3 protein. The sample carries 95,000 to 150,000 distinct CDR3 sequences, roughly 13% recorded once. Time point indicated: patch test 1, 2 weeks after DPC sensitization. Treatment in this sample: therapeutic diphenylcyclopropenone sensitization with weekly scalp DPC. Participating donors were patients with alopecia, aged 18 to 70 years, considered appropriate candidates for DPC. The template was total RNA from unfractionated whole blood. The material was whole blood, obtained in connection with sensitization to the hapten diphenylcyclopropenone (DPC). This receptor was taken from a man aged 18 to 29 with alopecia areata. Some clones in this sample may be carry-over from other donors' samples. The V call is TRBV9, the J call TRBJ2-2; D ambiguous. CDR3 protein: CASSVDPANTGELFF. Here the CDR3 DNA reads TGTGCCAGCAGCGTAGATCCAGCGAACACCGGGGAGCTGTTTTTT.